The 2 T cell receptor beta chains listed next were all sequenced from one sample in a study of cytomegalovirus exposure and HLA in healthy donors. This table comes from immunoSEQ multiplex PCR, and its TCRdb copy is limited to in-frame clones, with some not included. Of approximately 120,000 clones listed, 88% are singletons. Source material: PBMCs. The receptors originated from a woman between 18 and 29 years old in good health and CMV-seronegative.

This chain links TRBV7-2 with TRBJ2-5; maybe TRBD2 (6 bases). CDR1 and CDR2 (germline): SGHTA, FQGNSA. The CDR3 has 16 residues. Between the trimmed V and J ends, which lost 1 base and 0 bases, there was a span of 12 bases. The CDR3 bases are TGTGCCAGCAGCTTAGTTAGCGGAGCCTACCAAGAGACCCAGTACTTC. Its translation: CASSLVSGAYQETQYF.

The chain couples TRBV10-3 to TRBJ2-2, with D tentatively TRBD1 (7 bases). The V end was cut by 2 bases, the J end by 3 bases, with 10 bases between. Germline V gives CDR1 ENHRY, CDR2 SYGVKD. The CDR3 runs to 15 residues. The CDR3 protein is CAISEQGGYTGELFF. Written as DNA, the CDR3 is TGTGCCATCAGTGAGCAGGGGGGATACACCGGGGAGCTGTTTTTT.